The sequence of this T cell receptor beta chain was determined in a study of cytomegalovirus exposure and HLA in healthy donors. The PCR was carried out with 60 Vbeta primers and 13 Jbeta primers. The data were produced by immunoSEQ multiplex PCR, yet TCRdb's version contains in-frame clones alone and is incomplete. The sample yields more than 85,000 clones, roughly 63% seen once. Trimming took 1 base from V and 4 from J; bases not matched to a gene: 6. The CDR3 is 16 residues long. Germline CDR1 is SGHVS and CDR2 is FQNEAQ. The donors, nominally healthy at sampling, likely had unrecorded immune exposures.

This clonotype was obtained from a woman aged 70 to 79 in good health and CMV-seropositive. This chain uses TRBV7-8 with TRBJ2-5; 10 positions agree with TRBD2. The sequenced material came from PBMCs. This CDR3 is CASSLGSSGGGETQYF. For the CDR3, the DNA is TGTGCCAGCAGCTTAGGGTCTAGCGGGGGCGGAGAGACCCAGTACTTC.